This passage covers 8 T cell receptor beta chains from one sample sequenced in a study of T cells in Graves' hyperthyroidism and ophthalmopathy. Amplified regions were TCR beta CDR3 sequences from RNA transcripts. The TCR CDR3 first-round RT-PCR relied on the HTBI primer set. TCRdb reprocessed the multiplex PCR reads with MiXCR, giving one entry per CDR3 protein. This table holds roughly 160,000 distinct CDR3 sequences, over 7.5% found once. The sequenced sample consisted of blood. Source of these receptors: a woman aged 18-29 years with Graves' hyperthyroidism that later progressed to Graves' ophthalmopathy.

This clonotype was seen a handful of times. This sequence joins TRBV12-5 and TRBJ2-1, with D tentatively TRBD2 (5 bases). The length of the CDR3 is 18 residues. The V end was cut by 0 bases, the J end by 0 bases, with 15 bases between. Germline CDR1 LGHNT, CDR2 FRNRAP. The CDR3 DNA sequence: TGTGCTAGTGGTTTGGTACTGGCCCCTAGCACCTCCTACAATGAGCAGTTCTTC. Amino acid sequence: CASGLVLAPSTSYNEQFF.

At least ten counts were recorded for this clonotype. This chain joins TRBV7-9 and TRBJ1-5, with D perhaps matching TRBD1 (5 bases). The V and J ends lost 5 bases and 9 bases respectively, with 11 bases between them. The CDR3 contains 12 residues. Germline V lookup: CDR1 SEHNR, CDR2 FQNEAQ (reference sequence). The DNA of the CDR3 is TGTGCCAGCAGCCGGGACGCTCGGCCCCAGCATTTT. This sequence encodes CASSRDARPQHF.

The sample holds many counts of this clonotype. The rearrangement uses TRBV3-1 and TRBJ1-1; D is perhaps TRBD1 (6 bases). Germline V lookup: CDR1 LGHDT, CDR2 YNNKEL (reference sequence). Trimming took 4 bases from V and 2 from J, leaving 11 bases between them. The CDR3 runs to 14 residues. The CDR3 protein is CASSPLTGNTEAFF. CDR3 in DNA: TGTGCCAGCAGCCCGTTGACAGGAAACACTGAAGCTTTCTTT.

This clonotype has a count of ten or more. This sequence joins TRBV19 and TRBJ2-7, with TRBD2 as a possible D gene (5 bases). In germline, CDR1 is LNHDA, CDR2 SQIVND (reference sequence). The CDR3 runs to 12 residues. V was trimmed by 6 bases and J by 7 bases, leaving 13 bases between them. The CDR3 nucleotides are TGTGCCAGTAGCAACCTCCGGAGGGAGCAGTACTTC. Protein: CASSNLRREQYF.

This clonotype was detected only a few times. The DNA of the CDR3 is TGTGCCAGCAGCCAGGGACAGAGCGGAAACACCATATATTTT. This translates into CASSQGQSGNTIYF. This chain joins TRBV5-6 and TRBJ1-3, with 7 bases aligning to TRBD1. The V gene's germline CDR1 is SGHDT and CDR2 YYEEEE. After removal of 4 bases from V and 4 bases from J, the junction contained 5 bases not matched to a gene. This CDR3 is 14 amino acids long. The full variable domain, its missing parts supplied by reference TRBV5-6 and TRBJ1-3, is DAGVTQSPTHLIKTRGQQVTLRCSPKSGHDTVSWYQQALGQGPQFIFQYYEEEERQRGNFPDRFSGHQFPNYSSELNVNALLLGDSALYLCASSQGQSGNTIYFGEGSWLTVV.

Ten or more counts support this clonotype. The gene calls are TRBV20-1 and TRBJ1-6, with TRBD1 matching over 8 bases. This CDR3 region has 13 residues. V was clipped by 4 bases and J by 7 bases; unmatched bases: 3. Germline V gives CDR1 DFQATT, CDR2 SNEGSKA (reference sequence). CDR3 region: CSAKDRVNSPLHF. The CDR3 nucleotides are TGCAGTGCTAAGGACAGGGTGAATTCACCCCTCCACTTT.

The chain links TRBV6-4 to TRBJ1-3; a weak D match, TRBD1 (5 bases). Per germline, CDR1 MRHNA and CDR2 SNTAGT. Trimming removed 8 bases at V and 0 bases at J, with 11 bases between. CDR3 length equals 14 residues. As DNA, the CDR3 is TGTGCCAGCTCCGACAGAGACTCTGGAAACACCATATATTTT. Translated: CASSDRDSGNTIYF.

This clonotype was detected ten times or more. DNA for the CDR3: TGTGCCAGCAGTTTTATTCGGACAGACACCGGGGAGCTGTTTTTT. It translates to CASSFIRTDTGELFF. The J gene is TRBJ2-2, the V gene TRBV6-1; a weak D match, TRBD1 (6 bases). Between the trimmed V and J ends, which lost 5 bases and 3 bases, there was a span of 13 bases. The CDR3 extends over 15 amino acids. Germline V CDR1 and CDR2: MNHNS, SASEGT.